The present TCR beta chain was sequenced within a study of blood T cell repertoires in COVID-19 (dated by TCRdb to about 2020). Regarding the complete study: Samples from collaborators originated in the United States, Italy and Spain and spanned both the acute and convalescent phases of COVID-19. Samples came from the ongoing ImmuneRACE study (first 160 participants) plus 1,254 subjects from 6 global collaborators. A de-identified subject ID, COVID-19 status, age in years and sex were almost always included in the sample metadata. Subjects who had been exposed to COVID-19, were actively infected with it, or had recovered from it provided the deeply sampled blood TCRbeta repertoires that made up the dataset. The prospective study material was composed of cDNA or gDNA derived from T cells, B-cell-depleted T cells, or PBMCs. The repertoires were released in a freely available public database intended as a resource for research on the immune response to SARS-CoV-2. HLA class I and class II types, where available, came from metadata supplied by the sample provider rather than from assay-based typing.

TCRbeta CDR3 regions were amplified from genomic DNA using the immunoSEQ Assay, a bias-controlled multiplex PCR. On the study's bioinformatics: Within the assay, amplification of reference gene primers was used to estimate how many nucleated cells each sample contained. Sequence reads were collapsed and filtered to measure the absolute abundance of every unique TCRbeta CDR3 rearrangement. For each sample, productive Simpson clonality was calculated as the square root of Simpson's diversity index across productive rearrangements. Not all clones reach the TCRdb copy of this immuneACCESS table, which keeps in-frame sequences only. Checked studies attribute under half of the gap to unresolved V genes and leave the rest unexplained. The V and J calls and clone size are taken from that table; D and trimming were inferred from the DNA. The sample table records fewer than 300,000 clones; about four fifths of these occur just once. Together, the top ten hold under 3.5% of the sample.

On this clone itself: Its antigen remains unidentified. Base qualities are missing; no much larger clone stands one base away.

Collaborating institutions collected whole blood in K2EDTA tubes following their own protocols. For TCRbeta analysis, collaborators shipped samples in one of three forms: frozen whole blood, isolated PBMCs, or DNA extracted from either of those sample types. The CDR1 and CDR2 encoded by the germline V gene are SGHRS and YFSETQ. Including cysteine and phenylalanine, the CDR3 has 16 amino acids. Only the CDR3 portion is preserved as DNA: 48 bases, with reading frame beginning at the first base. Trimming leaves V shorter by 4 bases and J shorter by 4 bases, with the junction holding 9 bases beyond the gene matches. The full study reports these points: The amount of clinical and demographic metadata varied by source and participant and was provided uncurated.

The chain is assembled from TRBV5-1 and TRBJ2-2, with 8 middle bases fitting TRBD2. The sequence came from a woman aged 18-29 years with acute or convalescent COVID-19. The sequencing sample was made of peripheral blood. The nucleotides are TGCGCCAGCAGCCCGATTAGCGGGACCGCCACCGGGGAGCTGTTTTTT. Translated, it gives CASSPISGTATGELFF. Supplemented by the reference TRBV5-1 and TRBJ2-2 proteins around the CDR3, the complete variable domain is KAGVTQTPRYLIKTRGQQVTLSCSPISGHRSVSWYQQTPGQGLQFLFEYFSETQRNKGNFPGRFSGRQFSNSRSEMNVSTLELGDSALYLCASSPISGTATGELFFGEGSRLTVL.